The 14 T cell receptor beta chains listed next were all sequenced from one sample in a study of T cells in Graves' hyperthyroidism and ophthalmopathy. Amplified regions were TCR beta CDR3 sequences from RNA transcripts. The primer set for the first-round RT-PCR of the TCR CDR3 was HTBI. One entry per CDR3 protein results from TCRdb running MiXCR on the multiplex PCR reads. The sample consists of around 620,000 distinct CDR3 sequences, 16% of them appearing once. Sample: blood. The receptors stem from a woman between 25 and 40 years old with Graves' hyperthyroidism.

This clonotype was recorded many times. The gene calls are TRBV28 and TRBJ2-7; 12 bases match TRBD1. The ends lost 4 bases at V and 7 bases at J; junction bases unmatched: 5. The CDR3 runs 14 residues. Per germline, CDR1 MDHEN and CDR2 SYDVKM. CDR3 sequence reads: CASSSGTGGREQYF. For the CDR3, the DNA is TGTGCCAGCAGTTCCGGGACAGGGGGCAGGGAGCAGTACTTC.

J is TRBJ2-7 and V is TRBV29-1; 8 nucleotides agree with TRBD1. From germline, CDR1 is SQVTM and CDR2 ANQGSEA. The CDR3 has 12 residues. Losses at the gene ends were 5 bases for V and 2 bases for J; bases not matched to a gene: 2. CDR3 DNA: TGCAGCGTTTCGACAGGGGCCTACGAGCAGTACTTC. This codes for CSVSTGAYEQYF.

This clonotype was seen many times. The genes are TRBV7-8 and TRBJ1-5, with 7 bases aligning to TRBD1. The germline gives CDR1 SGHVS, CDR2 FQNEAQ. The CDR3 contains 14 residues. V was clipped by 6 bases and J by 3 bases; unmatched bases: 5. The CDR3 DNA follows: TGTGCCAGCAGTTCTGACAGGGACAATCAGCCCCAGCATTTT. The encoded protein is CASSSDRDNQPQHF. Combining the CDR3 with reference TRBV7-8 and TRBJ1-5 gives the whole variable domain GAGVSQSPRYKVAKRGQDVALRCDPISGHVSLFWYQQALGQGPEFLTYFQNEAQLDKSGLPSDRFFAERPEGSVSTLKIQRTQQEDSAVYLCASSSDRDNQPQHFGDGTRLSIL.

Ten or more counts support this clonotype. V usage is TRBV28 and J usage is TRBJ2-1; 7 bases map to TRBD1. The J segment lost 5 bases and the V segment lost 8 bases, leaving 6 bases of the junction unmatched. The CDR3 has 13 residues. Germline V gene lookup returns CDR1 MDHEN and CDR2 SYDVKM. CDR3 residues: CASYRGTHNEQFF. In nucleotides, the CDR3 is TGTGCCAGCTACAGGGGAACTCACAATGAGCAGTTCTTC.

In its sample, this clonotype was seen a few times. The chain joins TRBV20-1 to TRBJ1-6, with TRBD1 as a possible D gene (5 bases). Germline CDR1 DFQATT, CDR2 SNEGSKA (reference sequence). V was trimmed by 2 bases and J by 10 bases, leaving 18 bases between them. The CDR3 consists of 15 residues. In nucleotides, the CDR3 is TGCAGTGCTAGATCGGGGCTATACGGGAGCTCACCCCTCCACTTT. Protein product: CSARSGLYGSSPLHF.

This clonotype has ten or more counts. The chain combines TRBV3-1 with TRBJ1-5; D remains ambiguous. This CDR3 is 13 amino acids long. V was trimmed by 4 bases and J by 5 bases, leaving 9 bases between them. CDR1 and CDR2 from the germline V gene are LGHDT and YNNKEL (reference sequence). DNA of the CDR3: TGTGCCAGCAGCCGAACTCTGTATCAGCCCCAGCATTTT. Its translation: CASSRTLYQPQHF.

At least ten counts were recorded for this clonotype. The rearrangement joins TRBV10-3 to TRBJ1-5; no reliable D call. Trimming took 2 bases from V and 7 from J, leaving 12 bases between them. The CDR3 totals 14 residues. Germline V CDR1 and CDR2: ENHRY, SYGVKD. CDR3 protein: CAISERTTGQPQHF. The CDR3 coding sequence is TGTGCCATCAGTGAGCGGACTACTGGGCAGCCCCAGCATTTT.

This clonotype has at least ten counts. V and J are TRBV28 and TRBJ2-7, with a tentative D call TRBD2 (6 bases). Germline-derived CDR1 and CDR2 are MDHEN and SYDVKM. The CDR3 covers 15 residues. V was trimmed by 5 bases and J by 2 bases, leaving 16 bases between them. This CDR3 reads CASSQTSNGAYEQYF. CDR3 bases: TGTGCCAGCAGTCAAACTAGCAACGGGGCCTACGAGCAGTACTTC.

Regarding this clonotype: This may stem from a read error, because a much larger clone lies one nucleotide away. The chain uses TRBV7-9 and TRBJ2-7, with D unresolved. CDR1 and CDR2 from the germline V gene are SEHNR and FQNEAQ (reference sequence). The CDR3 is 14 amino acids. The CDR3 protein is CASSSQEPSYERYF. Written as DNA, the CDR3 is TGTGCCAGCAGCTCACAAGAACCTTCCTACGAGCGGTACTTC.

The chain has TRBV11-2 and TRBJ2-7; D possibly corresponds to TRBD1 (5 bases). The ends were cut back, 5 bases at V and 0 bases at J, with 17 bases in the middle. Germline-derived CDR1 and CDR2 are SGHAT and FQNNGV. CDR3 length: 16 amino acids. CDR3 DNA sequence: TGTGCCAGCAGCCACTTTAGGGGCCTGACCTCCTACGAGCAGTACTTC. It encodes CASSHFRGLTSYEQYF.

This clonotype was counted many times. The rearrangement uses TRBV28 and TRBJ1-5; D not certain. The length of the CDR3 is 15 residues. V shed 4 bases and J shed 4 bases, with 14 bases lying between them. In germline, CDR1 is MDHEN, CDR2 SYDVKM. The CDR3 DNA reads TGTGCCAGCAGTTGGTACTTAAGGGTAAATCAGCCCCAGCATTTT. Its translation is CASSWYLRVNQPQHF.

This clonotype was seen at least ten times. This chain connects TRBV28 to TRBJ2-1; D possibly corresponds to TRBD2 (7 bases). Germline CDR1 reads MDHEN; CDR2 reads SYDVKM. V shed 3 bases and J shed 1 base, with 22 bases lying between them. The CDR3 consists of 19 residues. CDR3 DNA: TGTGCCAGCAGTTTGGTCTTGGGAGGGGGAGAAGGGTCCTACAATGAGCAGTTCTTC. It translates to CASSLVLGGGEGSYNEQFF.

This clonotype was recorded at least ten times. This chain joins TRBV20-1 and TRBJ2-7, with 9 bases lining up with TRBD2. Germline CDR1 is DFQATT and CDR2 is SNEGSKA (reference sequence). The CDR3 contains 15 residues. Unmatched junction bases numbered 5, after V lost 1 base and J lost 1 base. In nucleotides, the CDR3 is TGCAGTGCTAGAGGGGTAGCGGGGGCGTCCTACGAGCAGTACTTC. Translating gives CSARGVAGASYEQYF.

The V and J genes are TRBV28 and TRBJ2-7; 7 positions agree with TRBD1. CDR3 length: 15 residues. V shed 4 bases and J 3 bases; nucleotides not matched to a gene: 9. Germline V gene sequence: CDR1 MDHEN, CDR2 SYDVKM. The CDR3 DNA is TGTGCCAGCAGTTCGACCGGGACAGTGAACTACGAGCAGTACTTC. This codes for CASSSTGTVNYEQYF.